These 3 T cell receptor beta chains originate from one sample sequenced in a study of cytomegalovirus exposure and HLA in healthy donors. Vbeta (60) and Jbeta (13) primers were used in the PCR. The table came from immunoSEQ multiplex PCR; TCRdb's copy has only in-frame clones and leaves some out. The table records 140,000 or so clones, roughly three quarters of them present only once. The sequencing sample was made of PBMCs. The receptor source for this set is a woman aged 25 to 39 in good health and CMV-seronegative.

About this clone: At one end, the junction sequence differs from germline, possibly due to a read error. The chain couples TRBV5-6 to TRBJ2-3; D gene uncertain. The CDR3 consists of 12 residues. Germline values: CDR1 SGHDT, CDR2 YYEEEE. The CDR3 region is CASSLDWVGRGF. CDR3 coding DNA: TGTGCCAGCAGCTTGGATTGGGTTGGCCGAGGTTTT. Full variable domain (rest looked up from reference TRBV5-6 and TRBJ2-3): DAGVTQSPTHLIKTRGQQVTLRCSPKSGHDTVSWYQQALGQGPQFIFQYYEEEERQRGNFPDRFSGHQFPNYSSELNVNALLLGDSALYLCASSLDWVGRGFGPGTRLTVL.

V gene TRBV29-1 combines with J gene TRBJ2-5, with TRBD2 as a possible D gene (5 bases). Germline V gene data show CDR1 as SQVTM and CDR2 as ANQGSEA. The CDR3 spans 13 residues. Between the trimmed V and J ends, which lost 4 bases and 4 bases, there was a span of 13 bases. DNA for the CDR3: TGCAGCGTTGTGAGTTCTGGAGGAGAGACCCAGTACTTC. Protein sequence: CSVVSSGGETQYF. Full variable domain (outside the CDR3, taken from reference TRBV29-1 and TRBJ2-5): SAVISQKPSRDICQRGTSLTIQCQVDSQVTMMFWYRQQPGQSLTLIATANQGSEATYESGFVIDKFPISRPNLTFSTLTVSNMSPEDSSIYLCSVVSSGGETQYFGPGTRLLVL.

The chain joins TRBV10-3 to TRBJ2-5; 14 nucleotides match TRBD2. Germline V gene data show CDR1 as ENHRY and CDR2 as SYGVKD. This CDR3 has 17 residues. V was clipped by 4 bases and J by 0 bases; unmatched bases: 4. The CDR3, as DNA: TGTGCCATCAGTGTGGGGACTAGCGGGAGCCACCAAGAGACCCAGTACTTC. Its protein is CAISVGTSGSHQETQYF.